Listed here is a single T cell receptor beta chain. The target antigen is unknown. The read finishes 3 residues shy of the CDR3 end, and the germline J gene is used to complete it. This sample stems from a study of T cells in women clearing cervical HPV infection. Points from the study as a whole: A classifier using richness and V gene abundances reached an AUC of roughly 0.8.

CDR1 and CDR2 (germline): MNHEY, SVGEGT. The CDR3 has 12 amino acids. Trimming took 6 bases from V and 5 from J; bases not matched to a gene: 3. The table came from immunoSEQ multiplex PCR; TCRdb's copy has only in-frame clones and leaves some out. The listing records about 16,000 clones. The rearrangement links TRBV6-2 or TRBV6-3 to TRBJ2-5; 7 nucleotides align to TRBD1. The sample was blood buffy coat. The receptor comes from a woman between 18 and 70 years old with a cervical HPV16 infection that either progressed to CIN3+ or cleared (not recorded which). Here the CDR3 reads CASRQGFETQYF. The CDR3 bases that were read are TGTGCCAGCAGACAGGGGTTTGAGACC.